This TCR beta chain emerged from a study of blood T cell repertoires in COVID-19. As for the study in general: Acute and convalescent COVID-19 specimens originated in the United States, Italy and Spain. The analysed material was cDNA or gDNA that came from T cells, B-cell-depleted T cells, or PBMCs.

Germline loops: CDR1 SGDLS, CDR2 YYNGEE. This CDR3 is 15 amino acids long. V was clipped by 3 bases and J by 10 bases; unmatched bases: 10. Original processing notes: The assay estimated nucleated cells by amplifying reference gene primers. Using immunoSEQ multiplex PCR, the repertoire was profiled, and TCRdb retains in-frame clones only, with some absent. That table gives V, J and clone size, and the DNA gave D and trimming. This table has 150,000 to 200,000 clones, around 85% appearing once. This sequence joins TRBV9 and TRBJ1-6; 7 nucleotides line up with TRBD1. The sequence was obtained from a woman aged 55-70 years with acute or convalescent COVID-19. Sequencing was done on a sample of peripheral blood. CDR3 nucleotides: TGTGCCAGCAGCGAGACCGGGACAGTAGGGTCACCCCTCCACTTT. Its protein product is CASSETGTVGSPLHF.